This TCR beta chain emerged from a study of tissue T cells after allogeneic stem cell transplantation. In germline, CDR1 is MNHEY, CDR2 SVGEGT. The V and J ends lost 5 bases and 5 bases respectively, with 21 bases between them. CDR3 length: 16 amino acids. Data came from immunoSEQ multiplex PCR; TCRdb stores just in-frame clones and leaves some out. Here the sample spans about a thousand clones, over 70% being singletons. The sample consisted of esophageal tissue, taken at autopsy. The TCR was taken from a female patient between 40 and 75 years old with steroid-refractory graft-versus-host disease after an allogeneic stem cell transplant. Some T cells could come from the graft donor. J is TRBJ2-5 and V is TRBV6-2 or TRBV6-3; D possibly corresponds to TRBD1 (6 bases). The chain's CDR3 is CASSQHLQGTGETQYF. CDR3 nucleotides: TGTGCCAGCAGTCAGCATCTACAGGGCACAGGGGAGACCCAGTACTTC.